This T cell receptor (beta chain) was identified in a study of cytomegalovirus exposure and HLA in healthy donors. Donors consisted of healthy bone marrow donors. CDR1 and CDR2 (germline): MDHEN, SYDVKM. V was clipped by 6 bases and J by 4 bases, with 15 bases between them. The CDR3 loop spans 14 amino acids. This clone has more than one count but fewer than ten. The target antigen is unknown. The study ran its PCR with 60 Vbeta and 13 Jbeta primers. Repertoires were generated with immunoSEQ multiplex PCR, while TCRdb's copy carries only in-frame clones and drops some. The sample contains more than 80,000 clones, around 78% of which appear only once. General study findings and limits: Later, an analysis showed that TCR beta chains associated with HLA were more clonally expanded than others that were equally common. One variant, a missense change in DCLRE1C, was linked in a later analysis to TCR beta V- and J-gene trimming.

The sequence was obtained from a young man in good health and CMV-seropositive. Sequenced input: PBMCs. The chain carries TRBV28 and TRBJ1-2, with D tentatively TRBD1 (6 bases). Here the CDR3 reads CASRPTGSGYGYTF. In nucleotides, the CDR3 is TGTGCCAGCAGACCTACAGGGTCCGGCTATGGCTACACCTTC.